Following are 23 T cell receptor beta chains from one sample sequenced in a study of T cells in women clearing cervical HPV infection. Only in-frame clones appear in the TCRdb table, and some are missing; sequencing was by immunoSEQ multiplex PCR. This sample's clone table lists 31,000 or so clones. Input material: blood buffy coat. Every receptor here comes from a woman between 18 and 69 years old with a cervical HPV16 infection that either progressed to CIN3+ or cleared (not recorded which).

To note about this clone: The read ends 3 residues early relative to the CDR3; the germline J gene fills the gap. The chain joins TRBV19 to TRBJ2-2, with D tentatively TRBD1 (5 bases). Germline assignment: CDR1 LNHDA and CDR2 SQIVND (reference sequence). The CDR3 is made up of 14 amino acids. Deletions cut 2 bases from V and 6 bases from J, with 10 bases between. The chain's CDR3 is CASSIRGGAGELFF. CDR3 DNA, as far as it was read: TGTGCCAGTAGTATAAGGGGCGGCGCCGGGGAG.

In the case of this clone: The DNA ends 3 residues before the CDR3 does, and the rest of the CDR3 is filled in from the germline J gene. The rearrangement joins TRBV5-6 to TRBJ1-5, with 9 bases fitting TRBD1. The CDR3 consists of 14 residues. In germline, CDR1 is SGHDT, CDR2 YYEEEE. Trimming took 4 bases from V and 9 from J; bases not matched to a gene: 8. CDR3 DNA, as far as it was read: TGTGCCAGCAGCGTGGGACAGGGCAGGTCGCCC. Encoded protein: CASSVGQGRSP. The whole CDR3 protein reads CASSVGQGRSPQHF.

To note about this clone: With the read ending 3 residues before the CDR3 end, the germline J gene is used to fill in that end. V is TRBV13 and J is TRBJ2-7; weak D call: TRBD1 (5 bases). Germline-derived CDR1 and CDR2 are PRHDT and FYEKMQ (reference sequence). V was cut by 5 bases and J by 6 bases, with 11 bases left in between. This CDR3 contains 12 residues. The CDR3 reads CASSTRRGEQYF. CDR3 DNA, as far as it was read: TGTGCCAGCAGCACAAGAAGGGGCGAG. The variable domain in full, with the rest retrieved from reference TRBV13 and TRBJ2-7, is AAGVIQSPRHLIKEKRETATLKCYPIPRHDTVYWYQQGPGQDPQFLISFYEKMQSDKGSIPDRFSAQQFSDYHSELNMSSLELGDSALYFCASSTRRGEQYFGPGTRLTVT.

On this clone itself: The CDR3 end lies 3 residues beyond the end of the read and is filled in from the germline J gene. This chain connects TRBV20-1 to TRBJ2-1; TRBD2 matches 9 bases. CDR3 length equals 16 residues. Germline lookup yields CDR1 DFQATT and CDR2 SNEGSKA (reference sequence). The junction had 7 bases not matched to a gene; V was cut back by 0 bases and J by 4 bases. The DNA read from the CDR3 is TGCAGTGCTAGAGATTTGGCGGGAGGGAAGTACAATGAG. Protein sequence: CSARDLAGGKYNE. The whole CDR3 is CSARDLAGGKYNEQFF.

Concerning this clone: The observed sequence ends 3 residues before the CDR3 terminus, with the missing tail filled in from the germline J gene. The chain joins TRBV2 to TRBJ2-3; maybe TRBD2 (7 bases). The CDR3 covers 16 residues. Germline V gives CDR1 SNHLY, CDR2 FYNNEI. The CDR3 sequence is CASSDGGGWRNQPQYF. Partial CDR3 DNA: TGTGCCAGCAGTGATGGGGGGGGCTGGCGCAATCAGCCG.

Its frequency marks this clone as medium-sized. The sequenced CDR3 bases are TGCAGTGCTAGAGATCAGCTTAGCGCGCTCCTAGATACG. This gives the protein CSARDQLSALLDT. In full, the CDR3 is CSARDQLSALLDTQYF. The chain has TRBV20-1 and TRBJ2-3; D may be TRBD2 (5 bases). The read terminates 3 residues ahead of where the CDR3 ends, so the germline J gene completes it. V was cut by 0 bases and J by 5 bases, with 18 bases left in between. The V gene's germline CDR1 is DFQATT and CDR2 SNEGSKA (reference sequence). CDR3 length equals 16 residues.

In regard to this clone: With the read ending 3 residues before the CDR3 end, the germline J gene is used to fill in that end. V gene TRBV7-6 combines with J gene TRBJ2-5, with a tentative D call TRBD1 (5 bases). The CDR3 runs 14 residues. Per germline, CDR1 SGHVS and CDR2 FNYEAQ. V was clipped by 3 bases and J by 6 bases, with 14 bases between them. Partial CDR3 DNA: TGTGCCAGCAGCTTCATGGACACACGGAAGACC. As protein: CASSFMDTRKT. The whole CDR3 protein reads CASSFMDTRKTQYF.

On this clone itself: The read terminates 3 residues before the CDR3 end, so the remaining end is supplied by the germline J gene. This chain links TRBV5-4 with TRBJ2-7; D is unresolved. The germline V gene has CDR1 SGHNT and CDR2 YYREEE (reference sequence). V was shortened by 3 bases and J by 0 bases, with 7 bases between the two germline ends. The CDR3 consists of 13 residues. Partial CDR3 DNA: TGTGCCAGCAGCTCTAAGAGCTCCTACGAG. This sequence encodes CASSSKSSYE. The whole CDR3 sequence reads CASSSKSSYEQYF.

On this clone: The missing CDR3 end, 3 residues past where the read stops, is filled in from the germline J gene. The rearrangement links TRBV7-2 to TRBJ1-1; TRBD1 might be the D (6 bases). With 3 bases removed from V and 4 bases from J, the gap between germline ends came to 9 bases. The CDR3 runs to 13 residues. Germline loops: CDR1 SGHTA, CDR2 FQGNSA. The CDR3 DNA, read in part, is TGTGCCAGCAGCTTTCAGGGGATCACTGAA. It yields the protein CASSFQGITE. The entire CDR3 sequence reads CASSFQGITEAFF.

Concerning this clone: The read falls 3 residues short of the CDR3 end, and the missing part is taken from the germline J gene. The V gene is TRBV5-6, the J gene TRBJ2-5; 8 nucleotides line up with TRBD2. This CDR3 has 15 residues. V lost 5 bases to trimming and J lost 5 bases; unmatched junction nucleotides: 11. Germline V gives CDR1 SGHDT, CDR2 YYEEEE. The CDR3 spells CASSLALGLDETQYF. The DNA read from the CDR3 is TGTGCCAGCAGTCTGGCGTTGGGACTAGATGAGACC.

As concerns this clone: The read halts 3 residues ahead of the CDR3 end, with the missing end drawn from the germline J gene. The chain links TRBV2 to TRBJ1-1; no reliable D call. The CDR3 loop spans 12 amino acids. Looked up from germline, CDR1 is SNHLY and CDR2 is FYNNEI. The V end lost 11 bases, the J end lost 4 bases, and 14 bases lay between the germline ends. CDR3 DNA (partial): TGTGCCTCTATAGGGCGTTTCACTGAA. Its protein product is CASIGRFTE. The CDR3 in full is CASIGRFTEAFF. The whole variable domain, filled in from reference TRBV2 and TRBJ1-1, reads EPEVTQTPSHQVTQMGQEVILRCVPISNHLYFYWYRQILGQKVEFLVSFYNNEISEKSEIFDDQFSVERPDGSNFTLKIRSTKLEDSAMYFCASIGRFTEAFFGQGTRLTVV.

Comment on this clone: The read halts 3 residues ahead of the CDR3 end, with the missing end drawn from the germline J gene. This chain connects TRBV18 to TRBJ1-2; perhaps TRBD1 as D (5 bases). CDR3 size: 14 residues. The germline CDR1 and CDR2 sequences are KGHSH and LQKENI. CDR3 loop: CASSPQGSSYDYTF. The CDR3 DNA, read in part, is TGTGCCAGCTCACCACAGGGGAGCTCCTACGAC.

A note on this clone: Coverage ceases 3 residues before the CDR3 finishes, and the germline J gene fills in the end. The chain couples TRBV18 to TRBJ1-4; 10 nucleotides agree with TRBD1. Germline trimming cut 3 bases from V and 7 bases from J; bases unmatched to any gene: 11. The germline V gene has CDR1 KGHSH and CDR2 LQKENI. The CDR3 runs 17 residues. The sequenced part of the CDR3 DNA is TGTGCCAGCTCACCGGTGACAGGGGGCGGCTATGGTGAAAAA. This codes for CASSPVTGGGYGEK. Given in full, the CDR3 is CASSPVTGGGYGEKLFF. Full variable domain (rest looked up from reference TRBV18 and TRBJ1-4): NAGVMQNPRHLVRRRGQEARLRCSPMKGHSHVYWYRQLPEEGLKFMVYLQKENIIDESGMPKERFSAEFPKEGPSILRIQQVVRGDSAAYFCASSPVTGGGYGEKLFFGSGTQLSVL.

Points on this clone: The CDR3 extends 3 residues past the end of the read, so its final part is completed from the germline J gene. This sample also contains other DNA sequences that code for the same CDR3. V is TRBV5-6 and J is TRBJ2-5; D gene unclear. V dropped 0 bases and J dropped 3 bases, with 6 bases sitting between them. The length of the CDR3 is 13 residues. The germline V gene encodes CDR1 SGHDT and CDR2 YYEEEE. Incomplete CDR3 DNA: TGTGCCAGCAGCTTGGTATCCGAAGAGACC. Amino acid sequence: CASSLVSEET. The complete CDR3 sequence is CASSLVSEETQYF.

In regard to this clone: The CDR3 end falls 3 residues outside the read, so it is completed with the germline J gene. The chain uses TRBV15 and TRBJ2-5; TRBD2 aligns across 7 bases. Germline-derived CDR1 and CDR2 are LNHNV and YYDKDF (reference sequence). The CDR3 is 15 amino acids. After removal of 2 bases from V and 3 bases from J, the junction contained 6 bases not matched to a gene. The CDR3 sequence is CATSRPGTTKETQYF. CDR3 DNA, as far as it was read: TGTGCCACCAGCAGACCCGGGACTACAAAAGAGACC.

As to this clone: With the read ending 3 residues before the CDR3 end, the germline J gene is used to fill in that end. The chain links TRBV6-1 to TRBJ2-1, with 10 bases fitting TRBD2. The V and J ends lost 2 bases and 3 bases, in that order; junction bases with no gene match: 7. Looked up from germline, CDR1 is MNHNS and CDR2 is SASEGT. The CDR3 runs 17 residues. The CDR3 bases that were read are TGTGCCAGCAGTGAATTGGTAGCGGGAGGCCACTACAATGAG. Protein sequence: CASSELVAGGHYNE. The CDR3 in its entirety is CASSELVAGGHYNEQFF.

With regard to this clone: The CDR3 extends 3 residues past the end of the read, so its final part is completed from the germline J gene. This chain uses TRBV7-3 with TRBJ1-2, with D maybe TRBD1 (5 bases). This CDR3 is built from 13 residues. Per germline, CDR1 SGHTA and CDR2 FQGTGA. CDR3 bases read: TGTGCCAGCAGCTTGAGGGGAAACGGCGAC. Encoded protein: CASSLRGNGD. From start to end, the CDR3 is CASSLRGNGDYTF.

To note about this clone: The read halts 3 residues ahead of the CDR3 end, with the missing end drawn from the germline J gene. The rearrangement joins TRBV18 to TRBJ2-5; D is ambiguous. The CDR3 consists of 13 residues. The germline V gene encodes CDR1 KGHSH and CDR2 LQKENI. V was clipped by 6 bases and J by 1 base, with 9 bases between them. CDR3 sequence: CASSMTRQETQYF. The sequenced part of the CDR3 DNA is TGTGCCAGCTCGATGACTCGCCAAGAGACC.

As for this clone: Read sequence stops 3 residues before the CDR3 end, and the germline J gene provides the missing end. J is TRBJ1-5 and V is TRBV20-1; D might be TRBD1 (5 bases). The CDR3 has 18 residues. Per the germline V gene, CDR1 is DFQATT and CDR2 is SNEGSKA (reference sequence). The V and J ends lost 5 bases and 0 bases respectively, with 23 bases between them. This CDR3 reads CSASSPLGGAHSNQPQHF. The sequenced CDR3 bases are TGCAGTGCTTCCTCCCCCCTGGGAGGGGCCCATAGCAATCAGCCC.

CDR3 sequence reads: CASSLGGDEQFF. The CDR3 DNA, read in part, is TGTGCCAGCAGCTTAGGAGGGGATGAG. The chain recombines TRBV7-6 with TRBJ2-1; D may correspond to TRBD1 or TRBD2 (5 bases each). The CDR3 is cut off 3 residues early in the read; its end comes from the germline J gene. With 1 base removed from V and 8 bases from J, the gap between germline ends came to 6 bases. The CDR3 is 12 residues long. Germline V gives CDR1 SGHVS, CDR2 FNYEAQ.

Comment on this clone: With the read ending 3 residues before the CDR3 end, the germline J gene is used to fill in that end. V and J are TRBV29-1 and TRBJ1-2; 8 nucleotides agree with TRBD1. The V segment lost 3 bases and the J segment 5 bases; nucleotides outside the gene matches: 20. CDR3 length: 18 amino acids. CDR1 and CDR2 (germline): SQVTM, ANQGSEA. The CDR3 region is CSVEAPQARDRRLYGYTF. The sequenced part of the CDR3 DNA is TGCAGCGTTGAGGCCCCACAAGCACGGGACAGGCGACTTTATGGC.

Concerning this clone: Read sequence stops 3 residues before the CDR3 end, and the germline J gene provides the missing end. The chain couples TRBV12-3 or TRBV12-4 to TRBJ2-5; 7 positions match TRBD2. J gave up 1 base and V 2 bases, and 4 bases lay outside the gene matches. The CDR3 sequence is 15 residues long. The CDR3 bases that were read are TGTGCCAGCAGTTTACTAGGCGGGGGCCAAGAGACC. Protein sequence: CASSLLGGGQET. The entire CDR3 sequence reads CASSLLGGGQETQYF.

CDR3 residues: CASSQGVAGELFF. The sequenced part of the CDR3 DNA is TGTGCCAGTAGTCAGGGGGTGGCCGGGGAG. The chain joins TRBV19 to TRBJ2-2; 7 bases agree with TRBD1. The DNA ends 3 residues before the CDR3 does, and the rest of the CDR3 is filled in from the germline J gene. Per germline, CDR1 LNHDA and CDR2 SQIVND (reference sequence). This CDR3 has 13 amino acids. J gave up 6 bases and V 5 bases, and 3 bases lay outside the gene matches.